The rows below give T cell receptor beta chains drawn from one sample of a study of cytomegalovirus exposure and HLA in healthy donors. Method: immunoSEQ multiplex PCR; TCRdb's copy keeps in-frame clones and lacks some. This sample has 140,000 or so clones, with around 57% found just once. Source material: PBMCs. These TCRs come from a male donor in good health and CMV-seronegative. Each CDR3 is given without its conserved first and last residue. D genes are given only for firm matches.

d_call cdr3_length j_call v_call cdr3_aa
. 11 TRBJ1-2 TRBV7-3 ASSFSQGYGYT
. 12 TRBJ1-5 TRBV27 ASSLGGVEQPQH
. 11 TRBJ1-5 TRBV27 ATAGARNQPQH
. 11 . TRBV6-5 ASSSPGTSEQY
. 14 TRBJ1-2 TRBV15 ATSRDRPGYNYGYT
TRBD1 18 TRBJ1-2 TRBV4-1 ASSQDRGTDGLGGNYGYT
. 10 TRBJ2-7 TRBV7-9 ASSALGYEQY
. 12 TRBJ2-2 TRBV6-6 ASSPYRGTGELF
TRBD2 14 TRBJ2-2 TRBV5-1 ASSPRTSGYTGELF
. 13 TRBJ2-3 TRBV5-6 ASSLVLRGRDTQY
. 12 TRBJ2-2 TRBV30 AWSVLWEPGELF
TRBD1 11 TRBJ1-6 TRBV11-2 ASSFGTGDPLH
. 15 TRBJ2-5 TRBV11-2 ASSLGRGSVLQETQY
. 12 TRBJ2-3 TRBV27 ASSHNTRTDTQY
TRBD2 12 TRBJ2-3 TRBV19 ASRLAGSTDTQY
TRBD1 12 TRBJ1-1 TRBV19 ASSRTGGNPEAF
. 13 TRBJ1-6 TRBV21-1 ASSKLAGGRSPLH
TRBD1 14 TRBJ2-4 TRBV7-2 ASSLGQGIGQNIQY
. 13 TRBJ1-1 TRBV6-1 ASSEGPGVSTEAF
. 16 TRBJ1-4 TRBV7-9 ASSTEDQTVSTNEKLF
. 14 TRBJ2-7 TRBV5-1 ASSLTDLRVDGEQY
TRBD1 13 TRBJ1-2 TRBV6-5 ASSSRTGGYYGYT
. 13 TRBJ1-2 TRBV14 ASSPGQIKNYGYP
TRBD2 14 TRBJ2-2 TRBV7-9 ASSPYSGGNTGELF
TRBD1 13 TRBJ2-7 TRBV28 ASSTTDRGVYEQY
TRBD2 11 TRBJ2-7 TRBV2 ASNPLRGDEQY
. 15 TRBJ1-2 TRBV7-8 ASWGGQSSHLNYGYT
. 9 TRBJ1-1 TRBV28 ASKGITEAF
. 14 TRBJ1-1 TRBV7-6 ASSSRQGLESTEAF
. 12 TRBJ1-1 TRBV6-6 ASEGGPMNTEAF
TRBD2 14 TRBJ2-1 TRBV11-3 ASSGVVSGGYNEQF
. 11 TRBJ1-1 TRBV6-1 ASREILNTEAF
. 12 TRBJ1-4 TRBV5-5 ASTIQPSNEKLF
. 13 TRBJ1-2 TRBV19 ASSATGHANDGYT
. 13 TRBJ2-5 TRBV4-3 ASSPTEWALETQY
TRBD1 14 TRBJ1-2 TRBV28 ASSLAEGQGDYGYT
TRBD1 13 TRBJ1-2 TRBV19 ASSPWTGRYDGYT
. 11 TRBJ2-7 TRBV18 ASSPRDTYEQY
TRBD1 13 TRBJ2-6 TRBV6-6 ASRQGKAGANVLT
TRBD1 13 TRBJ2-3 TRBV6-5 ASSPNRGDTDTQY
TRBD2 13 TRBJ2-1 TRBV5-4 ASSLPIAGYNEQF
TRBD1 13 TRBJ2-7 TRBV11-3 ASSLGSQGYHEQY
. 10 TRBJ1-2 TRBV11-2 ASSRTDYGYT
. 13 TRBJ2-3 TRBV11-2 ASSFLQGRGDTQY
. 13 TRBJ2-7 TRBV7-6 ASSSQAQGSYEQY
TRBD2 13 TRBJ2-3 TRBV5-4 ASSPWTSGTDTQY
TRBD1 15 TRBJ1-4 TRBV7-9 ASSPQDRGLANEKLF
. 9 TRBJ1-2 TRBV28 ATAGGIGYT
. 12 TRBJ1-1 TRBV6-1 ASSETGPNTEAF
. 10 TRBJ1-2 TRBV25-1 ASSFTGCGYT
TRBD1 12 TRBJ1-5 TRBV6-1 ASRTGQDDQPQH
. 15 TRBJ1-6 TRBV5-4 ASSSLGQGSYNSPLH
TRBD2 14 TRBJ2-7 TRBV7-6 ASSLALASGGIEQY
. 13 TRBJ2-7 TRBV19 ASSIRQAIRPEQY
. 11 . TRBV4-1 ASSQPGGYEQY
TRBD2 14 TRBJ2-7 TRBV19 ASSTVISGRTYEQY
. 12 TRBJ1-4 TRBV5-1 ASKEQGANEKLF
TRBD1 15 TRBJ1-6 TRBV5-1 ASSLDRPGQGTSPLH
TRBD1 11 TRBJ1-4 TRBV27 ASSWDRGEKLF